This TCR beta chain is from a study of immune evolution from preneoplasia to lung adenocarcinoma. Produced via immunoSEQ multiplex PCR; TCRdb's table is partial and in-frame only. The sample has 3,500 to 4,500 clones, 86% seen once; the top ten hold 6.5% to 8%. The V segment lost 5 bases and the J segment 3 bases; nucleotides outside the gene matches: 4. CDR1 is SGHAT, CDR2 FQNNGV, per germline. The CDR3 extends over 14 amino acids. The receptor was isolated from an older donor with lung adenocarcinoma. Sequencing was performed on FFPE minimally invasive lung adenocarcinoma tissue. The V gene is TRBV11-2, the J gene TRBJ2-1, with 7 bases identical to TRBD2. Here the CDR3 DNA reads TGTGCCAGCAGCCCTAGCGGACTCTACAATGAGCAGTTCTTC. It translates to CASSPSGLYNEQFF.